This T cell receptor beta chain was documented in a study of radiation and T cells in renal cell carcinoma. Study at large: Nephrectomy followed 15 Gy stereotactic body radiation by 4 weeks.

Clones were read by immunoSEQ multiplex PCR, and TCRdb kept only the in-frame ones, dropping some. The sample includes over 60,000 clones, 65% to 90% seen only once; the top ten take approximately 22%. Time point of the sample: blood 2 weeks post-SBRT. Treatment denoted: 15 Gy SBRT to primary tumor, nephrectomy 4 weeks later. Clear cell pathology was present in this patient's renal cell carcinoma. Comment on this clone: Its antigen remains unknown.

Germline V CDR1 and CDR2: SGHRS, YFSETQ. CDR3 length equals 18 residues. Losses at the gene ends were 4 bases for V and 6 bases for J; bases not matched to a gene: 12. Overall study findings and caveats: Without pretreatment biopsies, baseline tumor clonotype presence was undetermined. Top tumor clonotypes rose in blood 2 weeks post-radiation, then contracted.

The sequences come from blood, collected from a patient whose treatment included radiotherapy and nephrectomy. The TCR sequence derives from a woman between 50 and 59 years old with renal cell carcinoma. J is TRBJ2-1 and V is TRBV5-1; TRBD2 matches at 14 bases. As DNA, the CDR3 is TGCGCCAGCAGCCCACCCGGGACTAGCGGGGGCCGGAGCAATGAGCAGTTCTTC. This encodes CASSPPGTSGGRSNEQFF.